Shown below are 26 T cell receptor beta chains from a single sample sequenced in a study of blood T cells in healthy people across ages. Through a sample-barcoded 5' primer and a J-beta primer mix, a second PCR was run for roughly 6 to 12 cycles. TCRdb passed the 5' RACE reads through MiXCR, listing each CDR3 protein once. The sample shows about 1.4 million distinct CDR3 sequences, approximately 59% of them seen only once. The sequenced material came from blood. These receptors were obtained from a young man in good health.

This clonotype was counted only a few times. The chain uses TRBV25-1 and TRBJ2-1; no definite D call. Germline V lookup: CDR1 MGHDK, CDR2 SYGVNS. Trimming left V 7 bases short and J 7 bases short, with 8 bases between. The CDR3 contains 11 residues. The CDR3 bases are TGTGCCAGCAAGCTGGGGAATGAGCAGTTCTTC. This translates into CASKLGNEQFF.

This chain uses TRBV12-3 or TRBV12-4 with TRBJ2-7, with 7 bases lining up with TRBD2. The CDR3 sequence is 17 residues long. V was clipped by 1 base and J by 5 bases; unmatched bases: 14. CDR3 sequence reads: CASSLVGGGPFGNEQYF. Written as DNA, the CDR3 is TGTGCCAGCAGTTTAGTCGGGGGAGGGCCTTTTGGGAACGAGCAGTACTTC.

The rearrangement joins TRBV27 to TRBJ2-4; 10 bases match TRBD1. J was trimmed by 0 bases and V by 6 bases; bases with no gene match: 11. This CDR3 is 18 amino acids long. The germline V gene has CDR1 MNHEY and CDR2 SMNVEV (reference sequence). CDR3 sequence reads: CASRIGQGGGLAKNIQYF. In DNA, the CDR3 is TGTGCCAGCAGGATCGGACAGGGGGGGGGGTTAGCCAAAAACATTCAGTACTTC.

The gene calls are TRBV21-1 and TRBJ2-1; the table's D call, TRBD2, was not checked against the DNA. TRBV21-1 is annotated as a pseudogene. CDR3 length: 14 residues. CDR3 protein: CASPLRLADNEQFF. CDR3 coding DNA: TGTGCCAGCCCCCTGCGGCTAGCGGACAATGAGCAGTTCTTC.

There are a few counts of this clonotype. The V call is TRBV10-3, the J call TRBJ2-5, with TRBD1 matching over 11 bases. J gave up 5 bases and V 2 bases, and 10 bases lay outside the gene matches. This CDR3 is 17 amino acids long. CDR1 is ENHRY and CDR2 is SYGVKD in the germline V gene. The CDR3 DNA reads TGTGCCATCAGTGAGGTCGGACAGGGGGCCGCCAAGGAGACCCAGTACTTC. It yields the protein CAISEVGQGAAKETQYF.

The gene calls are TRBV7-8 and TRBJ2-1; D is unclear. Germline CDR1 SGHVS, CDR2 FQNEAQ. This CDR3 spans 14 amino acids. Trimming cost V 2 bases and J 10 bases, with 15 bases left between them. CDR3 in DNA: TGTGCCAGCAGCTTAAGGTCCGGGTCCTACGAGCAGTTCTTC. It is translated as CASSLRSGSYEQFF. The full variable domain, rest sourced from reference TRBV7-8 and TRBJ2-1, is GAGVSQSPRYKVAKRGQDVALRCDPISGHVSLFWYQQALGQGPEFLTYFQNEAQLDKSGLPSDRFFAERPEGSVSTLKIQRTQQEDSAVYLCASSLRSGSYEQFFGPGTRLTVL.

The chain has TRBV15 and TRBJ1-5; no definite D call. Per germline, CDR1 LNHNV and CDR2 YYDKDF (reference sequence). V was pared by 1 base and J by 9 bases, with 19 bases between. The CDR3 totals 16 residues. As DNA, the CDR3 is TGTGCCACCAGCAGAGGTTCGACTGCTATCGCAGGGCCCCAGCATTTT. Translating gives CATSRGSTAIAGPQHF.

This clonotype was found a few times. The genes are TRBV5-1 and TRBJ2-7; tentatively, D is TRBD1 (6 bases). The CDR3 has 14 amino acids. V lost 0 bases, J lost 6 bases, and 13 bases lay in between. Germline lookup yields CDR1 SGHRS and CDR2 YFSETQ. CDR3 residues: CASSLEFWGREQYF. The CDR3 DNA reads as TGCGCCAGCAGCTTGGAGTTCTGGGGGCGCGAGCAGTACTTC.

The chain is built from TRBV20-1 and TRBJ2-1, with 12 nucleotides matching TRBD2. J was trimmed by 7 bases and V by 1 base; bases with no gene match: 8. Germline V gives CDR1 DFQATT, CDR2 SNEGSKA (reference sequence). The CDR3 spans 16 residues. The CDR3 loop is CSARALTSGSVNEQFF. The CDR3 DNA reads TGCAGTGCTAGAGCGTTGACTAGCGGGAGTGTGAATGAGCAGTTCTTC.

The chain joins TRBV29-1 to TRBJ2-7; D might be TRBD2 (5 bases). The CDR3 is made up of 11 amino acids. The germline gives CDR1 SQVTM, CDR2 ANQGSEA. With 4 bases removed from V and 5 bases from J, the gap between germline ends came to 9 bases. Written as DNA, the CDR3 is TGCAGCGTTGTAGGACTCCACGAGCAGTACTTC. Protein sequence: CSVVGLHEQYF.

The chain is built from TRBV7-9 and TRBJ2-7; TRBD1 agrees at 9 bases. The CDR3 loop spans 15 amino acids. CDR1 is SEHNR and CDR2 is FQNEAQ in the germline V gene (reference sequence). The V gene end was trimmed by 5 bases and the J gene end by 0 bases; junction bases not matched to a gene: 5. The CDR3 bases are TGTGCCAGCAGCGGGACAGGGCAGATCTCCTACGAGCAGTACTTC. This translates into CASSGTGQISYEQYF.

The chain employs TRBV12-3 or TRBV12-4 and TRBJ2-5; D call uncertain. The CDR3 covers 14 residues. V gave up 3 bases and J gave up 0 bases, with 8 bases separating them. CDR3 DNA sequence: TGTGCCAGCAGTTTTTACAGTTACCAAGAGACCCAGTACTTC. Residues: CASSFYSYQETQYF.

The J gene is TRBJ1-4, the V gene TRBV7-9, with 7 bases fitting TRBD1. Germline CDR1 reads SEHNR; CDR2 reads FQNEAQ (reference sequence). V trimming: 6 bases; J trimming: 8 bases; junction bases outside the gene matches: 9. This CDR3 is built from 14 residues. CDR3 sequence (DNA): TGTGCCAGCAGATCCTCGCAGGGGGTGGAAAAACTGTTTTTT. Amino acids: CASRSSQGVEKLFF. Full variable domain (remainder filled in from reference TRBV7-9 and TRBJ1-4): DTGVSQNPRHKITKRGQNVTFRCDPISEHNRLYWYRQTLGQGPEFLTYFQNEAQLEKSRLLSDRFSAERPKGSFSTLEIQRTEQGDSAMYLCASRSSQGVEKLFFGSGTQLSVL.

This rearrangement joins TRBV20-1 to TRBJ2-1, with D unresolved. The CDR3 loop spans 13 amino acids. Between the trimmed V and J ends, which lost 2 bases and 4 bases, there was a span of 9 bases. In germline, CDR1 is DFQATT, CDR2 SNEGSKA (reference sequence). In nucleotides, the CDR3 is TGCAGTGCTAGATTTACCAGATACAATGAGCAGTTCTTC. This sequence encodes CSARFTRYNEQFF.

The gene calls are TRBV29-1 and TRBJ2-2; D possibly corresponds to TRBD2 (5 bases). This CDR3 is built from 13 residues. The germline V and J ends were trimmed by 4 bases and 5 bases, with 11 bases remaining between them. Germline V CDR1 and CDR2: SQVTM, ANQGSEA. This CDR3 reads CSVARVGTGELFF. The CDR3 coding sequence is TGCAGCGTTGCGAGGGTAGGGACCGGGGAGCTGTTTTTT.

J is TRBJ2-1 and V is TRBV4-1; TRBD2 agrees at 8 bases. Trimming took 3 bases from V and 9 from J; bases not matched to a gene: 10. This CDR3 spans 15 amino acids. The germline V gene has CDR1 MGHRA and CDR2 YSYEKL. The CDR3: CASSQPGLEAGEQFF. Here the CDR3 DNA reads TGCGCCAGCAGCCAGCCGGGACTAGAGGCGGGTGAGCAGTTCTTC.

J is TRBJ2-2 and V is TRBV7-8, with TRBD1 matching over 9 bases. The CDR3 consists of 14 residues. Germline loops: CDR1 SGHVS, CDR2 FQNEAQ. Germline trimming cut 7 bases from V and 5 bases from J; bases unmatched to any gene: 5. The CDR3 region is CASIRDRVTGELFF. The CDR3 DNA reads TGTGCCAGCATCCGGGACAGGGTGACCGGGGAGCTGTTTTTT. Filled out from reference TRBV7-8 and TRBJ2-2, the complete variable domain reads GAGVSQSPRYKVAKRGQDVALRCDPISGHVSLFWYQQALGQGPEFLTYFQNEAQLDKSGLPSDRFFAERPEGSVSTLKIQRTQQEDSAVYLCASIRDRVTGELFFGEGSRLTVL.

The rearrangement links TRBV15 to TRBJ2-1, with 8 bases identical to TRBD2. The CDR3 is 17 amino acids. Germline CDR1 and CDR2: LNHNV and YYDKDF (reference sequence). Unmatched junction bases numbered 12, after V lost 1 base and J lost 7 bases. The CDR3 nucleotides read TGTGCCACCAGCAGAGCGCGGTTACGAGCGGGGGAAAATGAGCAGTTCTTC. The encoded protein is CATSRARLRAGENEQFF.

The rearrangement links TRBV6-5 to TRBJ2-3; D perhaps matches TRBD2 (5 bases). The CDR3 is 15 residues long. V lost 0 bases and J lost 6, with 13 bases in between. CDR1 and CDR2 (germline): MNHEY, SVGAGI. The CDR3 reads CASSYSGLLGDTQYF. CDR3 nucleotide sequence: TGTGCCAGCAGTTACTCTGGACTCCTCGGGGATACGCAGTATTTT.

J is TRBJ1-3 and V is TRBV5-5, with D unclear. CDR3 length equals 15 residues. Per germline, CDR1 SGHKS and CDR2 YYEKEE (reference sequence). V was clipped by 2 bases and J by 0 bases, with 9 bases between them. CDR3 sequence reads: CASSLQSRSGNTIYF. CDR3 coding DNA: TGTGCCAGCAGCTTACAGAGCCGCTCTGGAAACACCATATATTTT.

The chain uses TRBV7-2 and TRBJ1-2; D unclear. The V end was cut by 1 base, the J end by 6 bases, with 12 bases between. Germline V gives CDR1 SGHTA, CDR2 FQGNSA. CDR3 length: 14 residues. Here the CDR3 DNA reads TGTGCCAGCAGCTTAGGACTAGATAGGCATGGCTACACCTTC. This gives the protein CASSLGLDRHGYTF.

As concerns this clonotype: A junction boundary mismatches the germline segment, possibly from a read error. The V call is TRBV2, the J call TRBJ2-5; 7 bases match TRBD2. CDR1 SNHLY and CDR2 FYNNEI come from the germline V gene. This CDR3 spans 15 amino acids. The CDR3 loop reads CASSLAEGYQETLYF. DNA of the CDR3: TGTGCCAGCAGCCTAGCGGAAGGGTACCAAGAGACCCTGTACTTC.

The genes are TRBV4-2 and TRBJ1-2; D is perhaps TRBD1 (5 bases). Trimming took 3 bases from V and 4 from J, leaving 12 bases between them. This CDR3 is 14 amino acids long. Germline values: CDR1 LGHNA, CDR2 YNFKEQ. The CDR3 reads CASSHQGRAYGYTF. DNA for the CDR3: TGTGCCAGCAGCCACCAGGGACGAGCCTATGGCTACACCTTC.

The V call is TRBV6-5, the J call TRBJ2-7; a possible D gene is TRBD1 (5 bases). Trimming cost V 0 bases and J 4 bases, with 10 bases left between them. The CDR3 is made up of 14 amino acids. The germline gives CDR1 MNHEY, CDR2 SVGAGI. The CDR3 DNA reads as TGTGCCAGCAGTTACTCAGGGGATGGGTACGAGCAGTACTTC. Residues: CASSYSGDGYEQYF.

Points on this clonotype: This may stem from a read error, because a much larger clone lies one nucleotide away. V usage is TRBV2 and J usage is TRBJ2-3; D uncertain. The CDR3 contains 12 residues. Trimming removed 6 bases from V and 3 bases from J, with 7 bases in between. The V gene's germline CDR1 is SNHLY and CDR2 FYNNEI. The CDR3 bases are TGTGCCAGCAGGGAACTAACAGATACGCAGTATTTT. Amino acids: CASRELTDTQYF. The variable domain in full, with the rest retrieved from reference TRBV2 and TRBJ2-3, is EPEVTQTPSHQVTQMGQEVILRCVPISNHLYFYWYRQILGQKVEFLVSFYNNEISEKSEIFDDQFSVERPDGSNFTLKIRSTKLEDSAMYFCASRELTDTQYFGPGTRLTVL.

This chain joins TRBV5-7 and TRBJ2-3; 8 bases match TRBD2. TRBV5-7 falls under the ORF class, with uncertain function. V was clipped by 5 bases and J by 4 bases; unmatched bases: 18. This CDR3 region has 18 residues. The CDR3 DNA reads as TGTGCCAGCAGTTCCCGGCGGCCTAGCGGGTACCTATCAGATACGCAGTATTTT. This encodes CASSSRRPSGYLSDTQYF.